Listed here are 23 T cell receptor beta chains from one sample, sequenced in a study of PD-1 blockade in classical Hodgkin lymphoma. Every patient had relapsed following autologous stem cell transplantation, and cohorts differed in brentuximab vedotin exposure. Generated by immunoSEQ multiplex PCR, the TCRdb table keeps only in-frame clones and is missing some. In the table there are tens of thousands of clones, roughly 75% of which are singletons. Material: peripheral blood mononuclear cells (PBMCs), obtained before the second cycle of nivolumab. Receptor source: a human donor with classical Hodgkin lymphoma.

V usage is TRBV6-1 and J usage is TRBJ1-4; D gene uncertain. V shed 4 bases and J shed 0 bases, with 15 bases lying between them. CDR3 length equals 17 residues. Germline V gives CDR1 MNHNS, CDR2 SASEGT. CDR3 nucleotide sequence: TGTGCCAGCAGTGCGAATGAGTTCACAGCAACTAATGAAAAACTGTTTTTT. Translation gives CASSANEFTATNEKLFF.

Here the CDR3 reads CASSRYGYTF. CDR3 nucleotide sequence: TGTGCCAGCAGCAGATATGGCTACACCTTC. V and J are TRBV28 and TRBJ1-2; D gene unclear. The CDR3 has 10 amino acids. Between the trimmed V and J ends, which lost 6 bases and 5 bases, there was a span of 4 bases. CDR1 and CDR2 (germline): MDHEN, SYDVKM.

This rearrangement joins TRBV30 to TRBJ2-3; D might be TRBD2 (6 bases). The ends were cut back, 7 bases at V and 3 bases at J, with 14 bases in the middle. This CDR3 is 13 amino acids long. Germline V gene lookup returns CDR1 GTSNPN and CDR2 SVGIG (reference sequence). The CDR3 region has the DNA TGTGCCTTGTCGGGGGTGATAACAGATACGCAGTATTTT. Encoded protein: CALSGVITDTQYF.

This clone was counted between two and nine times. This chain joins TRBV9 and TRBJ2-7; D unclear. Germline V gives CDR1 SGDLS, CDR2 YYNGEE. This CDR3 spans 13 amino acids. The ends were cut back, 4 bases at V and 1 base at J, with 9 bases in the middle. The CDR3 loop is CASSPHQSYEQYF. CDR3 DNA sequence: TGTGCCAGCAGCCCCCACCAGTCCTACGAGCAGTACTTC.

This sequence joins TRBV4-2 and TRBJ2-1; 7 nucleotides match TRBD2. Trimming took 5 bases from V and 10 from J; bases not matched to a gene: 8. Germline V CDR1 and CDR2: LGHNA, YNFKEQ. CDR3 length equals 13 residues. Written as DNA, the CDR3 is TGTGCCAGCAGCTTGACGCCGGGACTAGAGCAGTTCTTC. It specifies CASSLTPGLEQFF.

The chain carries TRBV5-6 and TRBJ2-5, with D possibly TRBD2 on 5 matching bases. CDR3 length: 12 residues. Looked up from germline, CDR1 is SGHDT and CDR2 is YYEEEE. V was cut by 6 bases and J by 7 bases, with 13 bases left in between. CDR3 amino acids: CASTSFRGTQYF. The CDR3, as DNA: TGTGCCAGCACCTCCTTTCGGGGGACCCAGTACTTC.

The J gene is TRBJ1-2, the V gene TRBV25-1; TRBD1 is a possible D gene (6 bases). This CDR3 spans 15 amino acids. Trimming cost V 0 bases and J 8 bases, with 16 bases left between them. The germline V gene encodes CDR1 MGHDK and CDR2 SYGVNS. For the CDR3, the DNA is TGTGCCAGCAGTGAATACGGCCAGGGGAATACGGGCTACACCTTC. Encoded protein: CASSEYGQGNTGYTF.

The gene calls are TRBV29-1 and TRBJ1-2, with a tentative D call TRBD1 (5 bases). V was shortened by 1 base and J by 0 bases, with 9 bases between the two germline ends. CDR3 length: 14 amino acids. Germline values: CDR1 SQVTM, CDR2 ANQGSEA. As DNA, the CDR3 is TGCAGCGTTGAAGGGGCGGGGGCTAACTATGGCTACACCTTC. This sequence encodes CSVEGAGANYGYTF.

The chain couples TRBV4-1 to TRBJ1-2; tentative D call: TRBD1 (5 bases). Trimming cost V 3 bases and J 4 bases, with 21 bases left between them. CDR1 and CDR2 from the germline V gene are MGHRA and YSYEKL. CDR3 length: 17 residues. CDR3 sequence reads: CASSQSHDDRPIYGYTF. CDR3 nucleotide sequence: TGCGCCAGCAGCCAGAGCCATGACGACAGACCAATCTATGGCTACACCTTC.

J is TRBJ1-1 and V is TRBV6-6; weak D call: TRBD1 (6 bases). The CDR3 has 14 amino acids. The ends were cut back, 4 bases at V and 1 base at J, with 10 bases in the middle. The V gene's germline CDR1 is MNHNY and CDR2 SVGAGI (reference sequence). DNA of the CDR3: TGTGCCAGCAGTTTACTGACAGGGAACACTGAAGCTTTCTTT. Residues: CASSLLTGNTEAFF.

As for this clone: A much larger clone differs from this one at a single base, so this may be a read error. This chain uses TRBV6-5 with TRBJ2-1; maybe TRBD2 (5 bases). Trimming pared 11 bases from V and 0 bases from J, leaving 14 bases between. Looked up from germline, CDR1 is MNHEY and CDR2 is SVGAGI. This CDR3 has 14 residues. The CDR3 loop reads CAGGGLSSYNEQFF. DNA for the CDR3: TGTGCCGGCGGAGGCCTGAGCTCCTACAATGAGCAGTTCTTC.

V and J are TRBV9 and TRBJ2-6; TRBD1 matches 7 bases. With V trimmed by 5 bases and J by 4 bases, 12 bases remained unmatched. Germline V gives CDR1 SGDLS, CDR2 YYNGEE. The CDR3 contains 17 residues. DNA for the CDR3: TGTGCCAGCAGTTGGGGGAAGGGGGCCGCCGGGGCCAACGTCCTGACTTTC. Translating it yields CASSWGKGAAGANVLTF.

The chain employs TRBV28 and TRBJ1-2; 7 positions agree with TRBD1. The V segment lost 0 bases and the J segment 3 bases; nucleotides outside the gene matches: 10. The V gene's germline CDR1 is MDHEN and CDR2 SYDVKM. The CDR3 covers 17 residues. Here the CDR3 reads CASSLWAGGIADYGYTF. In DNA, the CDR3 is TGTGCCAGCAGTTTATGGGCAGGGGGTATTGCGGACTATGGCTACACCTTC.

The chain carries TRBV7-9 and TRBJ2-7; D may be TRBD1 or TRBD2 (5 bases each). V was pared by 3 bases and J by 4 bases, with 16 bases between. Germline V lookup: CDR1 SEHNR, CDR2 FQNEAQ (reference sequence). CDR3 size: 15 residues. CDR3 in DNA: TGTGCCAGCAGCTTGGACCGGGGACCTTTTTACGAGCAGTACTTC. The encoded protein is CASSLDRGPFYEQYF.

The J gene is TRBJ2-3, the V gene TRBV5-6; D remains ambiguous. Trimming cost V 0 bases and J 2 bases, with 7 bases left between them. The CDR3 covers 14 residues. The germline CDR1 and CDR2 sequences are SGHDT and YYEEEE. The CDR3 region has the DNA TGTGCCAGCAGCTTGGTGGGTCACACAGATACGCAGTATTTT. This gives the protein CASSLVGHTDTQYF.

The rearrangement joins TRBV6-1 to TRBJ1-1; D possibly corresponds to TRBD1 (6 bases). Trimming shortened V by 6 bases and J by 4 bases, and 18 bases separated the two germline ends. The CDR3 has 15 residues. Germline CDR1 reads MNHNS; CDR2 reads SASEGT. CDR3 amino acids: CASRVVGGAGTEAFF. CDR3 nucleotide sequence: TGTGCCAGCAGGGTAGTCGGGGGCGCAGGCACTGAAGCTTTCTTT.

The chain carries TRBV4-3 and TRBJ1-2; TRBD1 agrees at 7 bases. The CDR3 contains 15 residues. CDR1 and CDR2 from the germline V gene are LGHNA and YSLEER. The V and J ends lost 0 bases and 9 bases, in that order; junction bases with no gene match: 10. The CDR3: CASSQDDRDDRSYTF. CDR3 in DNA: TGCGCCAGCAGCCAAGACGACAGGGACGATCGGAGCTACACCTTC.

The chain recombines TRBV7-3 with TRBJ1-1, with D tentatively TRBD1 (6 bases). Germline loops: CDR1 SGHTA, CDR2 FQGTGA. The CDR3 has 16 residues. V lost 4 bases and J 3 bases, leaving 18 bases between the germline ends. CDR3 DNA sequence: TGTGCCAGCAGCTCCCCCCTAGGGGGGCACGACACTGAAGCTTTCTTT. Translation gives CASSSPLGGHDTEAFF.

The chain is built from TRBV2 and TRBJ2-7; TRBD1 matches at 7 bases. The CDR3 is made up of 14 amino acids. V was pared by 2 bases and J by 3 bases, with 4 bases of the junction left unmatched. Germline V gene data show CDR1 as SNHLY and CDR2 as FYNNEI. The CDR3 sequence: CASSEYRGFYEQYF. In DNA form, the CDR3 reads TGTGCCAGCAGTGAATACAGGGGCTTCTACGAGCAGTACTTC.

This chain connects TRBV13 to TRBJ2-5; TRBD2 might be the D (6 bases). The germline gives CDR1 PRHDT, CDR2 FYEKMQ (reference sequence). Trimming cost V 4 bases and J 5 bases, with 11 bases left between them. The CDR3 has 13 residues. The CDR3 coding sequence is TGTGCCAGCAGCTCTAACGGGGGTGAGACCCAGTACTTC. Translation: CASSSNGGETQYF.

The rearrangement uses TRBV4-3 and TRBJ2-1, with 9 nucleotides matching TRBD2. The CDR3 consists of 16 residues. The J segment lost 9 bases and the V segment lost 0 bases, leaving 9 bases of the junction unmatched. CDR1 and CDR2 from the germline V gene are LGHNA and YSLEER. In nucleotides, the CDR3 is TGCGCCAGCAGCCAAGACTTGGGACTAGCAAGTCTTGAGCAGTTCTTC. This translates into CASSQDLGLASLEQFF.

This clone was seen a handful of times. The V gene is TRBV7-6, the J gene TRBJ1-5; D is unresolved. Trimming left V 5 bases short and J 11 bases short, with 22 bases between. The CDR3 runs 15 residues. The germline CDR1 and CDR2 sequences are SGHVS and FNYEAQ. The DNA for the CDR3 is TGTGCCAGCAGCCCGCTAGCAACATCGGACGGGGCCCAGCATTTT. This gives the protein CASSPLATSDGAQHF. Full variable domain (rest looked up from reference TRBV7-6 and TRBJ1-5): GAGVSQSPRYKVTKRGQDVALRCDPISGHVSLYWYRQALGQGPEFLTYFNYEAQQDKSGLPNDRFSAERPEGSISTLTIQRTEQRDSAMYRCASSPLATSDGAQHFGDGTRLSIL.

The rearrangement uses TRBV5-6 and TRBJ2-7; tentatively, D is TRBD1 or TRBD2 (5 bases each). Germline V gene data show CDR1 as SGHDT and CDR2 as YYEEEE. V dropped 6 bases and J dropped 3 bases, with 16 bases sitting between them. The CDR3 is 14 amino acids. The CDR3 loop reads CASTGTARSYEQYF. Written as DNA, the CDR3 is TGTGCCAGCACCGGGACCGCGAGGAGCTACGAGCAGTACTTC.